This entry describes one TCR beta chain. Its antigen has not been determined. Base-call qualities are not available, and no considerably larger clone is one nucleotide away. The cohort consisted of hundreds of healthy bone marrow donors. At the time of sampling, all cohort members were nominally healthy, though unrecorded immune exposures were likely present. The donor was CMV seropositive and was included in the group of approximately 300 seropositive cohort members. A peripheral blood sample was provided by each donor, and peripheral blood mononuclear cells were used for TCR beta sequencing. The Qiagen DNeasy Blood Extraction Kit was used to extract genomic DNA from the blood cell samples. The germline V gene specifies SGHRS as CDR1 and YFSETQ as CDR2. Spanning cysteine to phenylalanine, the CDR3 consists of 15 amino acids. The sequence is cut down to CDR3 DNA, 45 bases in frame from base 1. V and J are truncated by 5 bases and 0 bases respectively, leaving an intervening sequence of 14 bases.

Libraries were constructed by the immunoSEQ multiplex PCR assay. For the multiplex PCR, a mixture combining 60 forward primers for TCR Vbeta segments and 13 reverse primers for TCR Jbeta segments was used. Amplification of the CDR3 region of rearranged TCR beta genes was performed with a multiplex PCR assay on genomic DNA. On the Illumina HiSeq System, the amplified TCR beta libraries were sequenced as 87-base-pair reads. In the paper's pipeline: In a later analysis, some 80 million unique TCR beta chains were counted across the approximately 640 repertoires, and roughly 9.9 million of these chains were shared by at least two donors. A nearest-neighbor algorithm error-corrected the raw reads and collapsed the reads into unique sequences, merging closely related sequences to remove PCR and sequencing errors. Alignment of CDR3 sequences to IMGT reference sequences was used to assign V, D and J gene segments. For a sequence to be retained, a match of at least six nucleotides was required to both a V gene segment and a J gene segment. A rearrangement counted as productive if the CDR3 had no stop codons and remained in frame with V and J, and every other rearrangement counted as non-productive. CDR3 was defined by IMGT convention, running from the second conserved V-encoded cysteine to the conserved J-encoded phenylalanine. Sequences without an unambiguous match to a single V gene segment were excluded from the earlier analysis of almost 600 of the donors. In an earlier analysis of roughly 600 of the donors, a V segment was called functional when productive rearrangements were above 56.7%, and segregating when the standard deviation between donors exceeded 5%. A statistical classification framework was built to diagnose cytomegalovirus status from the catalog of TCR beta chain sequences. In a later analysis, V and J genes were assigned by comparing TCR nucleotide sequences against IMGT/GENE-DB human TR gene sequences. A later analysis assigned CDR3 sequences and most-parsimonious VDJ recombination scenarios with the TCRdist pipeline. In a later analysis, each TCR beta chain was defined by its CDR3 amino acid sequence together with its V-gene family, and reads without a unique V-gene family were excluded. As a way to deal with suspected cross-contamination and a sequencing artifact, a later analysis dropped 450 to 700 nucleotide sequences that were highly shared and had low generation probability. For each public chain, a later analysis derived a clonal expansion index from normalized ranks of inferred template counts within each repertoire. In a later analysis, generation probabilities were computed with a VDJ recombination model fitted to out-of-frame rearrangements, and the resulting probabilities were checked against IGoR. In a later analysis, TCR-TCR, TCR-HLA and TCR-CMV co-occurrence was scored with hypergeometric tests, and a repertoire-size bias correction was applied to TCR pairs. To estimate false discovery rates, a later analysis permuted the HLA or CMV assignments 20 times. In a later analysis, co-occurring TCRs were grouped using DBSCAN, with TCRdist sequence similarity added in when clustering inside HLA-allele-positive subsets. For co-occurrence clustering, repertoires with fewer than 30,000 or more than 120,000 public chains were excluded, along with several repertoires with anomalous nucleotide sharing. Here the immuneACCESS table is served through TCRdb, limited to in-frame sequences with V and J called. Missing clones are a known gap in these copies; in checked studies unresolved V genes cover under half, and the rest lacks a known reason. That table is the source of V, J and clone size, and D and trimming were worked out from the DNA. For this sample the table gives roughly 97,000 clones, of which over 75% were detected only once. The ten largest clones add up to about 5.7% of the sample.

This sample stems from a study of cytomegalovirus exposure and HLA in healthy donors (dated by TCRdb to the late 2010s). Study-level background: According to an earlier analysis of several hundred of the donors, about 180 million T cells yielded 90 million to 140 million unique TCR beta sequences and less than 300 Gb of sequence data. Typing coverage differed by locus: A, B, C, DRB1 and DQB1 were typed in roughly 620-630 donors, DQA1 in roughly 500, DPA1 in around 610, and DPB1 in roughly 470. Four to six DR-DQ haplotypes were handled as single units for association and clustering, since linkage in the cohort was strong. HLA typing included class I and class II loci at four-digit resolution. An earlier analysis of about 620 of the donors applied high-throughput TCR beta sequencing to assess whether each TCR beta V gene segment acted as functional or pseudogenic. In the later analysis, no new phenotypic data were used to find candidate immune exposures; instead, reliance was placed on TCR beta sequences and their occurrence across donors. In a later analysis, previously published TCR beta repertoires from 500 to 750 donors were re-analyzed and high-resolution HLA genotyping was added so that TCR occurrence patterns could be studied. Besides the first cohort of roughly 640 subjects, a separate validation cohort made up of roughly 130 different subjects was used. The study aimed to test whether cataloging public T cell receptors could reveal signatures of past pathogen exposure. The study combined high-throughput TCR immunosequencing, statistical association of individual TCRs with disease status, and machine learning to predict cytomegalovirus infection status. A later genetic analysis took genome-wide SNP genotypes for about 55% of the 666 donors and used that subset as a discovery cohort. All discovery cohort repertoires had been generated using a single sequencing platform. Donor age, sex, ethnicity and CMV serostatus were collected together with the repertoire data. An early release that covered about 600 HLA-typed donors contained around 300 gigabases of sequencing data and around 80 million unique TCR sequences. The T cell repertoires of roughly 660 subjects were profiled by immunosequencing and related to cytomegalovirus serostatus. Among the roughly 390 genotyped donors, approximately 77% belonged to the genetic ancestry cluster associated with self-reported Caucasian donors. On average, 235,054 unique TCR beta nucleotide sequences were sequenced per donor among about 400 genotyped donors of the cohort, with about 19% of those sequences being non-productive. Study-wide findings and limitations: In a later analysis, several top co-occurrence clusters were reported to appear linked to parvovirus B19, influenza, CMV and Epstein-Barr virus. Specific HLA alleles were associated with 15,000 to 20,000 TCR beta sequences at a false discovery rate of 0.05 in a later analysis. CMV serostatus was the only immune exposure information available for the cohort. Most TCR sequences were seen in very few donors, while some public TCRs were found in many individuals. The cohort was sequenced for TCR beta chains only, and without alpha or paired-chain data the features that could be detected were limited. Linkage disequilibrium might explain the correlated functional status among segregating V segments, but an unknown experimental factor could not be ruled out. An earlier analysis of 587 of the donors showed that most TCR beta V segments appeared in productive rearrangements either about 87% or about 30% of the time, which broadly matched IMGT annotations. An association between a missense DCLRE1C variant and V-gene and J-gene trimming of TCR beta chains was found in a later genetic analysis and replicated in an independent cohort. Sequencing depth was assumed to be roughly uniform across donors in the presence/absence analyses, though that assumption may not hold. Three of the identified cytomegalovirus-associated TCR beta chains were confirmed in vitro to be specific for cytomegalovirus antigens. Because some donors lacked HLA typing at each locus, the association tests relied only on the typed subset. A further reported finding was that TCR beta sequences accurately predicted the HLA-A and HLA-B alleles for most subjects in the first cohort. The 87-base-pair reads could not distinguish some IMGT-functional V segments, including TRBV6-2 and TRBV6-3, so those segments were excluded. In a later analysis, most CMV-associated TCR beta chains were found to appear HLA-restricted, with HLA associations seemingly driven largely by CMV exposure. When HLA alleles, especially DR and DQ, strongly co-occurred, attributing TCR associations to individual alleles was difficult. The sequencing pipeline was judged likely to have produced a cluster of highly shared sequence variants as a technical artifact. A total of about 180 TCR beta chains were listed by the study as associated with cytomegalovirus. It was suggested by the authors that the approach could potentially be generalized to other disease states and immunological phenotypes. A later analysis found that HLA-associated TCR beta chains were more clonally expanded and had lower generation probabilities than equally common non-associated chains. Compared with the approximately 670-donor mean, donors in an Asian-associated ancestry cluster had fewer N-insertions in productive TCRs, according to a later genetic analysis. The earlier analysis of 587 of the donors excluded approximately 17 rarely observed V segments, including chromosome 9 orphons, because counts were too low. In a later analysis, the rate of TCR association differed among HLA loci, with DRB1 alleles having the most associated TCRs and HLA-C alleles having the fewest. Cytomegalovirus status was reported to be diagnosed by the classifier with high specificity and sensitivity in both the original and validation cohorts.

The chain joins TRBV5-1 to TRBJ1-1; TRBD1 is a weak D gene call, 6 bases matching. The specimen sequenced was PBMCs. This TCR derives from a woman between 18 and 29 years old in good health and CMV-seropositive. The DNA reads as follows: TGCGCCAGCAGGGGGGCCTTGGTTGTGAACACTGAAGCTTTCTTT. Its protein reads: CASRGALVVNTEAFF.